This TCR beta chain was identified during a study of tumor-infiltrating lymphocytes in primary liver carcinoma. Without any cell sorting, roughly 18-31 mg of bulk tissue yielded co-extracted RNA and DNA. Germline V gene sequence: CDR1 SGHAT, CDR2 FQNNGV. V lost 2 bases and J lost 7, with 17 bases in between. This CDR3 comprises 15 residues. A single count supports this clonotype. Total RNA amounting to 500 ng was the source from which TCR beta cDNA was made with a constant-region primer. Generation of the TCR beta libraries relied on three nested multiplex PCR rounds using slightly modified ARM-PCR. For around 11 cycles apiece, the opening two PCR rounds ran with TRBV1-TRBV30 forward primers and a C-beta reverse primer. TCRdb reprocessed the multiplex PCR reads via MiXCR and lists one record per CDR3 protein. The data contain around 100,000 distinct CDR3 sequences, about 70% of them singletons.

This chain connects TRBV11-2 to TRBJ1-2; D gene ambiguous. The sequencing input was liver tumor tissue from sampling region 5. Subset of the sample: tumor region T5, tumor centre. The source of this sequence is a woman aged 60-75 years with primary liver carcinoma and hepatitis B virus infection. The CDR3 region has the DNA TGTGCCAGCAGCTTAACAATACTGGGATATAGTGGCTACACCTTC. It encodes CASSLTILGYSGYTF.